One TCR beta chain is described in this entry. This entry belongs to a study of blood T cell repertoires in COVID-19. Study-level background: Sources were T cells, B-cell-depleted T cells, or PBMCs; the material itself was cDNA or gDNA.

Per the authors' pipeline: Reference gene primer amplification yielded estimated nucleated cell counts. Some clones are missing from TCRdb's copy, which holds only in-frame ones; the method was immunoSEQ multiplex PCR. D and trimming come from the DNA, and the V and J calls and clone size come from that table. The sample includes tens of thousands of clones, less than 90% of them seen just once. Trimming shortened V by 3 bases and J by 3 bases, and 6 bases separated the two germline ends. The CDR3 contains 13 residues. Germline CDR1 is MDHEN and CDR2 is SYDVKM. The clonotype comes from a human donor in a cohort sampled during active COVID-19. Sequenced: peripheral blood. The chain has TRBV28 and TRBJ1-3; maybe TRBD1 (6 bases). CDR3 loop: CASSLDSGNTIYF. CDR3 nucleotides: TGTGCCAGCAGTTTGGACAGTGGAAACACCATATATTTT.